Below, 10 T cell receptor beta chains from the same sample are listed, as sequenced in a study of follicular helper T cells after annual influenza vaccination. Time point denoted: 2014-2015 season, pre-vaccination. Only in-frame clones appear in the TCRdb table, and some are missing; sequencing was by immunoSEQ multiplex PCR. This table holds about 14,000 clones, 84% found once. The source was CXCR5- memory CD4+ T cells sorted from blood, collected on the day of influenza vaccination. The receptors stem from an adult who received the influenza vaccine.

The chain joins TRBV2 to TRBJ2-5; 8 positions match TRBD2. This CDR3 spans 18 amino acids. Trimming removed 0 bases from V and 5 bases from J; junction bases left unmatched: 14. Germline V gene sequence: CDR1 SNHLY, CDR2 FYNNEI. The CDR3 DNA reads TGTGCCAGCAGTGAAGCGCTTAGGGGACTAGGATTGTGGGAGACCCAGTACTTC. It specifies CASSEALRGLGLWETQYF. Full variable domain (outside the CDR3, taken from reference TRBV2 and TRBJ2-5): EPEVTQTPSHQVTQMGQEVILRCVPISNHLYFYWYRQILGQKVEFLVSFYNNEISEKSEIFDDQFSVERPDGSNFTLKIRSTKLEDSAMYFCASSEALRGLGLWETQYFGPGTRLLVL.

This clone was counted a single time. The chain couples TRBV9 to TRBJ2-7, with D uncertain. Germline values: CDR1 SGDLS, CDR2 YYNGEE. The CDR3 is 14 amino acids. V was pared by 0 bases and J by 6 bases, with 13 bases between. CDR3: CASSVGHPSAEQYF. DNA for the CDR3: TGTGCCAGCAGCGTAGGCCATCCCTCCGCCGAGCAGTACTTC.

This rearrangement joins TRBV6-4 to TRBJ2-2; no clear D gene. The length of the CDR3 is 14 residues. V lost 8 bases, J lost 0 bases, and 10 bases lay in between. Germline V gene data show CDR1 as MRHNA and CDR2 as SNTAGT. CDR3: CASRQTSNTGELFF. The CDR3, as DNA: TGTGCCAGCCGCCAGACCTCGAACACCGGGGAGCTGTTTTTT.

The CDR3 here is CASSPGQGARGELFF. The DNA for the CDR3 is TGTGCCAGCAGCCCGGGACAGGGGGCTCGGGGGGAGCTGTTTTTT. This chain joins TRBV11-3 and TRBJ2-2; 12 bases are shared with TRBD1. The CDR3 has 15 amino acids. V trimming: 5 bases; J trimming: 8 bases; junction bases outside the gene matches: 6. Germline values: CDR1 SGHNT, CDR2 YENEEA.

CDR3 DNA: TGTGCCAGCAGCTTGGGCCCTAGGACAGAGTACGAGCAGTACTTC. Protein product: CASSLGPRTEYEQYF. This chain joins TRBV5-6 and TRBJ2-7; D is possibly TRBD1 (6 bases). Germline CDR1 and CDR2: SGHDT and YYEEEE. The CDR3 loop spans 15 amino acids. The V and J ends lost 0 bases and 4 bases respectively, with 14 bases between them.

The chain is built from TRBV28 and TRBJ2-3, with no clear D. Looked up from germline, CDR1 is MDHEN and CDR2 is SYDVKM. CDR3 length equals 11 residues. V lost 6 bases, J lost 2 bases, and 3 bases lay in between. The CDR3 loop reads CASRSTDTQYF. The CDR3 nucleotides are TGTGCCAGCAGATCCACAGATACGCAGTATTTT.

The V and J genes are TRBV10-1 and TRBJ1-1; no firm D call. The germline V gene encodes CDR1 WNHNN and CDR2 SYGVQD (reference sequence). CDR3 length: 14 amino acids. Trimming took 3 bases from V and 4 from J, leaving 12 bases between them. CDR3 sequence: CASSDLGVGTEAFF. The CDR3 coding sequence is TGCGCCAGCAGTGACCTGGGTGTGGGCACTGAAGCTTTCTTT.

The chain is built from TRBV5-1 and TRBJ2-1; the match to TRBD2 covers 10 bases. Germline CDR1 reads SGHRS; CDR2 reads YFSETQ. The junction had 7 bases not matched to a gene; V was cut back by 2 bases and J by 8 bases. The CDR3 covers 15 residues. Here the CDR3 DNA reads TGCGCCAGCAGCTTAATCAGCGGGGGGGTTGATGAGCAGTTCTTC. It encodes CASSLISGGVDEQFF.

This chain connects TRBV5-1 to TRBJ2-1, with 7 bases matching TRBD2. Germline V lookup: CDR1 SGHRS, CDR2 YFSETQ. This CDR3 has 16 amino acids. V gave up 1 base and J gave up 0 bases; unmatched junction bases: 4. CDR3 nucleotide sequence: TGCGCCAGCAGCTTGTTCTCTAGCGGCTCCTACAATGAGCAGTTCTTC. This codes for CASSLFSSGSYNEQFF. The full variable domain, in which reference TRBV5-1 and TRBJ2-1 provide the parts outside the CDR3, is KAGVTQTPRYLIKTRGQQVTLSCSPISGHRSVSWYQQTPGQGLQFLFEYFSETQRNKGNFPGRFSGRQFSNSRSEMNVSTLELGDSALYLCASSLFSSGSYNEQFFGPGTRLTVL.

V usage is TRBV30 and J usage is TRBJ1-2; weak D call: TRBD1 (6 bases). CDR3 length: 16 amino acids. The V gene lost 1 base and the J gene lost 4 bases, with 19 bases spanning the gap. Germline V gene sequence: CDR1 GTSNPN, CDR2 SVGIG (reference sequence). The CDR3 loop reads CAWSERQAVTSYGYTF. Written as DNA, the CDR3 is TGTGCCTGGAGTGAAAGACAGGCCGTCACTTCCTATGGCTACACCTTC.